This TCR beta chain was profiled in a study of OX40 agonist ivuxolimab in advanced cancers. Regarding the complete study: The costimulatory receptor OX40 (CD134) was targeted by ivuxolimab, a fully human IgG2 agonistic monoclonal antibody. Partial responses were achieved by three dose-escalation patients, of whom one had hepatocellular carcinoma and two had cutaneous melanoma. In the dose-escalation cohort, 70% to 85% of patients were male, and the mean age was around 60 years, with a range of roughly 20 to 80. Prior anti-PD-1, anti-PD-L1 or anti-CTLA-4 therapy was permitted, and checkpoint inhibitors had been received by approximately 39% of dose-escalation patients. The monotherapy dose-escalation portion (N ≈ 52 patients) of the phase I ivuxolimab trial is reported in the paper. Intravenous ivuxolimab was administered to patients every 2 weeks at six dose levels: 0.01, 0.1, 0.3, 1.5, 3 and 10 mg/kg. Of the 50 to 55 dose-escalation patients, hepatocellular carcinoma was present in approximately 20, melanoma in around 15, renal cell carcinoma in 9 and head and neck cancer in 9. Peripheral TCRbeta sequencing aimed to test whether ivuxolimab altered TCR sequence diversity and caused clonal T-cell expansion. General conclusions and limits of the study: After ivuxolimab, expanded clones were on average more numerous among CD8+ T cells than among CD4+ T cells. Low levels of normalized T-cell clonal expansion were also shown by some nonresponding patients. Antigen specificity was not determined for the clonally expanded peripheral T cells. Clonal expansion of both CD4+ and CD8+ blood T cells was observed from baseline to week 6 at doses 0.1 to 3.0 mg/kg. Partial responders in the 0.1-3.0 mg/kg groups had among the lowest normalized peripheral clonal expansion, especially among CD8+ T cells.

A remark on this clone: What antigen it recognizes has not been identified. The record has no base qualities; no much larger clone is one base away.

The trial excluded patients who had a history of autoimmune disease or who were on systemic immunosuppression. In every dose cohort, peripheral blood was drawn for TCR sequencing at baseline, cycle 4 day 1, and cycle 7 day 1. The samples were drawn from a first-in-human, open-label, multicenter phase I dose-escalation trial of ivuxolimab. Adults with locally advanced or metastatic melanoma, renal cell carcinoma, hepatocellular carcinoma or head and neck squamous cell carcinoma were enrolled in the trial. Before TCR sequencing, CD4+ T cells and CD8+ T cells from peripheral blood were sorted into separate populations. Genomic DNA was extracted from sorted cells for sequencing of the TCRbeta CDR3 region. The immunoSEQ Assay was used to sequence the TCRbeta CDR3 regions. The table comes from immuneACCESS by way of TCRdb, which keeps in-frame sequences with V and J called. Part of the clones is missing from these tables; in studies checked, under half for an unresolved V gene and the rest for unknown reasons. Within this sample are 85,000 to 95,000 clones, with roughly 87% of them counted one time only. The top ten hold about 0.3% of the sample.

This sequence was found in an adult with an advanced solid tumor such as melanoma, head and neck, liver or kidney cancer. The specimen was CD4+ or CD8+ T cells sorted from blood, collected in a trial of the OX40 agonist ivuxolimab.

The bases read TGTGCCAGCAGCTTAAACGCGGACAGGAACACTGAAGCTTTCTTT. This yields the protein CASSLNADRNTEAFF. Recombination connected TRBV7-9 to TRBJ1-1, and TRBD1 may be the D gene, going by 6 matching bases. According to the germline V gene (reference sequence), CDR1 reads SEHNR and CDR2 reads FQNEAQ. The CDR3 runs 15 amino acids, cysteine and phenylalanine included. Only the CDR3 DNA is retained, 45 bases long and in frame from the first base. V drops 2 bases and J drops 1 base, leaving 11 bases in between.